A selection of T cell receptor beta chains follows, all from one sample in a study of T cells in Graves' hyperthyroidism and ophthalmopathy. MiXCR, run by TCRdb on the multiplex PCR reads, gives a single entry per CDR3 protein. The table lists more than 300,000 distinct CDR3 sequences, 15% to 20% of them singletons. Sequenced input: blood. Source of these receptors: a man aged 18-30 years with Graves' ophthalmopathy. CDR3s leave out the opening cysteine and the closing phenylalanine or tryptophan. D genes are given only for firm matches.

d_gene	v_gene	j_gene	CDR3aa
-	TRBV20-1	TRBJ2-2	SAFGPGGYGGELF
-	TRBV10-2	TRBJ2-3	ASSEDKRTRTDTQY
TRBD2	TRBV20-1	TRBJ2-1	SARKAGGHSEQF
-	TRBV9	TRBJ1-2	ASSFQEMGAGYT
TRBD2	TRBV5-6	TRBJ2-7	ASSLYPGGNEQY
TRBD1	TRBV28	TRBJ2-7	ASRGTGWSYEQY
-	TRBV5-1	TRBJ2-3	ASSLEGLPSTDTQY
TRBD2	TRBV11-2	TRBJ2-3	ASSFPAGGGTDTQY
-	TRBV10-3	TRBJ1-5	AISERHGLEPQH
-	TRBV20-1	TRBJ2-5	SGWGGGGTQY
-	TRBV5-1	TRBJ1-1	ASSLGGGAYEHLGSEAF
TRBD1	TRBV27	TRBJ1-5	ASSFRPPQGTQPQH
TRBD2	TRBV12-3/TRBV12-4	TRBJ2-2	ASSIRLAGDTGELF
-	TRBV6-5	TRBJ1-1	ASSYGIGVNTEAF
TRBD1	TRBV7-2	TRBJ2-1	ASSLAGAGGYNEQF
-	TRBV12-3/TRBV12-4	TRBJ2-7	ASSLEGEGHREQY
-	TRBV27	TRBJ2-3	ASMGSDTQY
-	TRBV11-2	TRBJ2-1	ASSLDRDHNEQF
-	TRBV7-9	TRBJ1-5	ASSSAQERDQPQH
-	TRBV7-9	TRBJ2-1	ASSSGLPKGWF
-	TRBV11-2	TRBJ1-2	ASSLDPAGGYT
-	TRBV11-2	TRBJ2-1	ASTETSSYNEQF
-	TRBV7-2	TRBJ1-1	ASSLSYLAWNTEAF
-	TRBV28	TRBJ2-3	ASSLSPRRATQY
TRBD1	TRBV5-5	TRBJ1-3	ASSSTGGSVGNTIY
-	TRBV9	TRBJ1-2	ASSAQVASDGYT
TRBD1	TRBV27	TRBJ1-6	ASSLSGTGRLNSPLH
-	TRBV20-1	TRBJ2-3	SARWGGLRTDTQY
-	TRBV10-3	TRBJ2-1	AISESKGSGSNEQF
-	TRBV2	TRBJ2-3	ASSVASVSTDTQY
TRBD2	TRBV7-2	TRBJ2-7	ASSFTSGVGEQY
-	TRBV9	TRBJ1-1	ASSVAWGGGTEAF
-	TRBV11-2	TRBJ2-7	ASSLDWSYEQY
TRBD2	TRBV5-4	TRBJ2-5	ASTRGALAGTQETQY
-	TRBV5-1	TRBJ2-5	ASSLRWTTETQY
-	TRBV10-3	TRBJ1-2	AISEPPGGQSGDGYT
TRBD2	TRBV11-3	TRBJ2-3	ASSIDGGDTQY
-	TRBV20-1	TRBJ2-1	SASESHSYNEQF
TRBD1	TRBV5-8	TRBJ2-7	ASSSRTGNHEQY
-	TRBV7-6	TRBJ2-7	ASSLAGEDYEQY
TRBD2	TRBV9	TRBJ2-5	ASSFYSGGPRETQY
TRBD1	TRBV20-1	TRBJ2-7	SANPDRGSLEQY
-	TRBV5-6	TRBJ2-7	ASSLEWKGEQY
TRBD1	TRBV12-3/TRBV12-4	TRBJ1-2	ASSISPGQGGGYT
TRBD1	TRBV9	TRBJ1-2	ASSASSGQEIYGCT
-	TRBV5-5	TRBJ2-5	ASSPFGISQETQY
-	TRBV4-1	TRBJ1-2	ASSQSPTGTYFYGYT
TRBD1	TRBV6-2/TRBV6-3	TRBJ1-2	ASSSGTGDVYGYT
-	TRBV20-1	TRBJ1-5	SAAGGGGDQPQH
-	TRBV28	TRBJ2-3	ASSFGANTDTQY
TRBD1	TRBV7-2	TRBJ1-1	ASSRRGWDTEAF
-	TRBV6-1	TRBJ1-2	ASETVGYYGYT
-	TRBV3-1	TRBJ1-6	ASSQGVEGSPLH
TRBD2	TRBV15	TRBJ2-6	ATRGGGPSGANVLT
-	TRBV5-1	TRBJ2-5	ASSPGAVPQETQY
-	TRBV6-5	TRBJ1-2	ASSYTAPRMNGYT
TRBD1	TRBV28	TRBJ1-6	ASSLLQGDVSPLH
-	TRBV4-1	TRBJ2-7	ASSHSLSEQY
-	TRBV7-9	TRBJ1-2	ASSFGSEAYGYT
-	TRBV19	TRBJ1-5	ASSPQEERGQPQH